Shown below are 29 T cell receptor beta chains from a single sample sequenced in a study of shared clonotypes between healthy human individuals. TCRdb's table, derived via immunoSEQ multiplex PCR, lists solely in-frame clones and lacks some. The data hold some 2,500,000 clones, with roughly 93% observed a single time. The sample comprised naive CD4+ T cells from PBMCs. Subset denoted: CD45RA+ positively selected. The source is a man between 18 and 29 years old in good health. Some clones in this sample may be carry-over from other donors' samples.

This clone was observed once. The same CDR3 also results from other DNA sequences found in this sample. The chain employs TRBV19 and TRBJ2-5, with TRBD2 as a possible D gene (5 bases). The V gene lost 3 bases and the J gene lost 4 bases, with 9 bases spanning the gap. CDR3 size: 13 residues. CDR1 is LNHDA and CDR2 is SQIVND in the germline V gene (reference sequence). The CDR3 sequence: CASSIPGGETQYF. CDR3 nucleotides: TGTGCCAGTAGTATCCCAGGAGGAGAGACCCAGTACTTC.

V and J are TRBV5-1 and TRBJ2-5, with D unresolved. CDR1 and CDR2 (germline): SGHRS, YFSETQ. V gave up 0 bases and J gave up 5 bases, with 14 bases separating them. The CDR3 is 15 amino acids. CDR3 sequence (DNA): TGCGCCAGCAGCTTGGCCGACGGTTTGCGGGAGACCCAGTACTTC. This gives the protein CASSLADGLRETQYF.

This clone has only one observation. This chain connects TRBV7-2 to TRBJ2-2; D possibly corresponds to TRBD2 (5 bases). Germline CDR1 SGHTA, CDR2 FQGNSA. CDR3 length equals 14 residues. Deletions cut 1 base from V and 4 bases from J, with 7 bases between. CDR3 DNA sequence: TGTGCCAGCAGCTTAGTAGGGAGCACCGGGGAGCTGTTTTTT. Translation gives CASSLVGSTGELFF.

The chain uses TRBV7-3 and TRBJ1-1; D is possibly TRBD1 (6 bases). Trimming pared 4 bases from V and 4 bases from J, leaving 10 bases between. Germline assignment: CDR1 SGHTA and CDR2 FQGTGA. CDR3 length equals 13 residues. The CDR3 DNA follows: TGTGCCAGCAGCTACACAGGGACCACTGAAGCTTTCTTT. Protein product: CASSYTGTTEAFF.

CDR3 nucleotides: TGTGCCAGCTCACCTTCTGGGACAGGGAATGGCTACACCTTC. Encoded protein: CASSPSGTGNGYTF. The chain carries TRBV18 and TRBJ1-2; 9 nucleotides align to TRBD1. Germline CDR1 and CDR2: KGHSH and LQKENI. Trimming cost V 3 bases and J 6 bases; bases outside gene matches: 5. This CDR3 region has 14 residues.

V gene TRBV5-4 combines with J gene TRBJ2-5; D tentatively fits TRBD1 or TRBD2 (6 bases each). There are 15 residues in the CDR3. Trimming removed 1 base at V and 7 bases at J, with 17 bases between. Germline loops: CDR1 SGHNT, CDR2 YYREEE (reference sequence). CDR3 in amino acids: CASSLFGGGRGTQYF. The CDR3, as DNA: TGTGCCAGCAGCTTGTTCGGTGGGGGGCGCGGGACCCAGTACTTC. The full variable domain, in which reference TRBV5-4 and TRBJ2-5 provide the parts outside the CDR3, is ETGVTQSPTHLIKTRGQQVTLRCSSQSGHNTVSWYQQALGQGPQFIFQYYREEENGRGNFPPRFSGLQFPNYSSELNVNALELDDSALYLCASSLFGGGRGTQYFGPGTRLLVL.

The rearrangement joins TRBV28 to TRBJ1-5; D is uncertain. CDR3 length: 15 amino acids. Per the germline V gene, CDR1 is MDHEN and CDR2 is SYDVKM. Between the trimmed V and J ends, which lost 2 bases and 5 bases, there was a span of 13 bases. Written as DNA, the CDR3 is TGTGCCAGCAGTTTAGTTTGGGGAGGTGATCAGCCCCAGCATTTT. As protein: CASSLVWGGDQPQHF.

The chain links TRBV15 to TRBJ1-1, with D unresolved. In germline, CDR1 is LNHNV, CDR2 YYDKDF (reference sequence). Trimming took 4 bases from V and 6 from J, leaving 15 bases between them. The CDR3 is made up of 14 amino acids. CDR3 sequence (DNA): TGTGCCACCAGCACTAGGGTGGGTTCTGCTGAAGCTTTCTTT. It is translated as CATSTRVGSAEAFF.

This chain uses TRBV6-6 with TRBJ2-7; perhaps TRBD1 as D (6 bases). This CDR3 contains 11 residues. Per germline, CDR1 MNHNY and CDR2 SVGAGI (reference sequence). V shed 6 bases and J shed 12 bases, with 15 bases lying between them. CDR3 loop: CASSPDRRGYF. The CDR3, as DNA: TGTGCCAGCAGCCCTGACAGGCGAGGGTACTTC.

V gene TRBV2 combines with J gene TRBJ2-5, with 8 bases lining up with TRBD1. The end of the DNA is better explained by TRBJ2-7, so the J call may be wrong. This CDR3 contains 14 residues. CDR1 and CDR2 (germline): SNHLY, FYNNEI. The CDR3 coding sequence is TGTGCCAGTCGGGGACGGACAGGGAACTACGAGCAGTACTTC. Translation: CASRGRTGNYEQYF.

V gene TRBV30 combines with J gene TRBJ2-7; tentative D call: TRBD2 (6 bases). The V end was cut by 4 bases, the J end by 0 bases, with 10 bases between. The CDR3 totals 13 residues. Germline-derived CDR1 and CDR2 are GTSNPN and SVGIG (reference sequence). CDR3 protein: CAWKIGGSYEQYF. The DNA for the CDR3 is TGTGCCTGGAAAATCGGGGGCTCCTACGAGCAGTACTTC.

Of note for this clone: The same CDR3 also results from other DNA sequences found in this sample. The CDR3 spells CASSPSGGTDTQYF. CDR3 DNA sequence: TGTGCCAGCTCACCAAGTGGGGGCACAGATACGCAGTATTTT. The V and J genes are TRBV18 and TRBJ2-3; D is unclear. Germline CDR1 reads KGHSH; CDR2 reads LQKENI. Trimming took off 2 bases at V and 1 base at J, with 7 bases between the two ends. This CDR3 has 14 residues.

The V call is TRBV7-2, the J call TRBJ2-3; 11 bases align to TRBD1. The CDR3 spans 16 residues. CDR1 and CDR2 from the germline V gene are SGHTA and FQGNSA. V lost 2 bases and J lost 3; bases outside the gene matches: 4. The CDR3 DNA is TGTGCCAGCAGCTTATCCGGGGACAGGGGGACAGATACGCAGTATTTT. It yields the protein CASSLSGDRGTDTQYF. Using reference TRBV7-2 and TRBJ2-3 for the parts outside the CDR3, the full variable domain is GAGVSQSPSNKVTEKGKDVELRCDPISGHTALYWYRQSLGQGLEFLIYFQGNSAPDKSGLPSDRFSAERTGGSVSTLTIQRTQQEDSAVYLCASSLSGDRGTDTQYFGPGTRLTVL.

This clone was counted a single time. This chain joins TRBV4-2 and TRBJ2-3, with D hard to call. Germline CDR1 is LGHNA and CDR2 is YNFKEQ. The CDR3 sequence is 15 residues long. V was trimmed by 5 bases and J by 1 base, leaving 13 bases between them. This CDR3 is CASSIDGDGTDTQYF. CDR3 DNA sequence: TGTGCCAGCAGCATAGACGGAGACGGCACAGATACGCAGTATTTT.

This chain uses TRBV18 with TRBJ2-3; D remains ambiguous. Deletions cut 3 bases from V and 6 bases from J, with 7 bases between. The length of the CDR3 is 12 residues. Germline CDR1 is KGHSH and CDR2 is LQKENI. The CDR3 nucleotides are TGTGCCAGCTCACCTACGGTGGATACGCAGTATTTT. It yields the protein CASSPTVDTQYF.

The chain joins TRBV28 to TRBJ2-5; 7 nucleotides line up with TRBD1. Germline trimming cut 3 bases from V and 1 base from J; bases unmatched to any gene: 2. From germline, CDR1 is MDHEN and CDR2 SYDVKM. The CDR3 sequence is 14 residues long. The CDR3 region is CASSFYRGQETQYF. CDR3 bases: TGTGCCAGCAGTTTTTACAGGGGCCAAGAGACCCAGTACTTC. Complete variable domain (other parts from reference TRBV28 and TRBJ2-5): DVKVTQSSRYLVKRTGEKVFLECVQDMDHENMFWYRQDPGLGLRLIYFSYDVKMKEKGDIPEGYSVSREKKERFSLILESASTNQTSMYLCASSFYRGQETQYFGPGTRLLVL.

This chain uses TRBV15 with TRBJ2-7; 7 bases are shared with TRBD2. The CDR3 length is 18 residues. The V gene's germline CDR1 is LNHNV and CDR2 YYDKDF (reference sequence). With 1 base clipped from V and 2 bases from J, the junction kept 14 bases outside the gene matches. The CDR3 is CATSRGGLTGLTTYEQYF. In DNA form, the CDR3 reads TGTGCCACCAGCAGAGGTGGTTTGACGGGACTAACTACCTACGAGCAGTACTTC.

This chain links TRBV28 with TRBJ2-1; 11 bases align to TRBD2. V gave up 7 bases and J gave up 7 bases; unmatched junction bases: 12. The CDR3 is made up of 16 amino acids. Germline assignment: CDR1 MDHEN and CDR2 SYDVKM. The CDR3 DNA reads as TGTGCCAGCATAACGGGGGGTAGCGGGAGGGCAAATGAGCAGTTCTTC. Translating it yields CASITGGSGRANEQFF.

J is TRBJ1-5 and V is TRBV7-2; 11 bases align to TRBD1. The CDR3 consists of 16 residues. J gave up 15 bases and V 0 bases, and 13 bases lay outside the gene matches. Germline assignment: CDR1 SGHTA and CDR2 FQGNSA. This CDR3 is CASSLASRDRGALLHF. CDR3 nucleotide sequence: TGTGCCAGCAGCTTAGCGTCCCGGGACAGGGGGGCACTTTTGCATTTT.

The chain joins TRBV19 to TRBJ2-5; TRBD1 aligns across 7 bases. V lost 5 bases and J lost 2; bases outside the gene matches: 8. The CDR3 is 15 amino acids. CDR1 and CDR2 from the germline V gene are LNHDA and SQIVND (reference sequence). CDR3 amino acids: CASSPGTVLQETQYF. In DNA, the CDR3 is TGTGCCAGTAGTCCCGGGACAGTCCTTCAAGAGACCCAGTACTTC.

The rearrangement uses TRBV27 and TRBJ1-6; perhaps TRBD1 as D (5 bases). The CDR3 is made up of 13 amino acids. V gave up 6 bases and J gave up 14 bases, with 17 bases separating them. The germline V gene has CDR1 MNHEY and CDR2 SMNVEV (reference sequence). The CDR3 region is CASSRIADISLHF. The CDR3 DNA sequence: TGTGCCAGCAGCCGAATAGCGGACATATCCCTCCACTTT.

V usage is TRBV6-5 and J usage is TRBJ1-6; TRBD1 aligns across 9 bases. Losses at the gene ends were 2 bases for V and 7 bases for J; bases not matched to a gene: 3. This CDR3 has 15 residues. Per the germline V gene, CDR1 is MNHEY and CDR2 is SVGAGI. The CDR3, as DNA: TGTGCCAGCAGTTACGGGACAGGGAAAAATTCACCCCTCCACTTT. As protein: CASSYGTGKNSPLHF.

The chain has TRBV19 and TRBJ2-1; 11 nucleotides agree with TRBD2. The CDR3 contains 16 residues. Germline CDR1 reads LNHDA; CDR2 reads SQIVND (reference sequence). With V trimmed by 5 bases and J by 7 bases, 10 bases remained unmatched. DNA of the CDR3: TGTGCCAGTAGTGCCAATCTAGCGGGAGGAATTAATGAGCAGTTCTTC. Its translation: CASSANLAGGINEQFF.

This chain joins TRBV6-5 and TRBJ2-7; D gene uncertain. Germline V gene data show CDR1 as MNHEY and CDR2 as SVGAGI. The V and J ends lost 1 base and 7 bases respectively, with 11 bases between them. This CDR3 spans 13 amino acids. The CDR3 loop reads CASSYLGEEEQYF. The DNA of the CDR3 is TGTGCCAGCAGTTACTTGGGTGAAGAGGAGCAGTACTTC.

The V gene is TRBV5-6, the J gene TRBJ1-2; D remains ambiguous. Between the trimmed V and J ends, which lost 5 bases and 6 bases, there was a span of 14 bases. Per the germline V gene, CDR1 is SGHDT and CDR2 is YYEEEE. This CDR3 contains 13 residues. CDR3 in DNA: TGTGCCAGCAGATCCGGCCTTGGGGATGGCTACACCTTC. Its translation is CASRSGLGDGYTF.

This clone was found a few times. The chain links TRBV2 to TRBJ1-1; possibly TRBD1 for D (5 bases). The CDR3 is 13 amino acids. V was clipped by 9 bases and J by 0 bases, with 11 bases between them. Looked up from germline, CDR1 is SNHLY and CDR2 is FYNNEI. The CDR3, as DNA: TGTGCCAGGGGACGGGATATGAACACTGAAGCTTTCTTT. Protein: CARGRDMNTEAFF.

The CDR3 nucleotides are TGTGCCAGCAGCCAACCCTCTCTCGACAGACAAGAGACCCAGTACTTC. Protein product: CASSQPSLDRQETQYF. The chain uses TRBV14 and TRBJ2-5; tentatively, D is TRBD1 (5 bases). The ends were cut back, 2 bases at V and 2 bases at J, with 15 bases in the middle. The CDR3 contains 16 residues. In germline, CDR1 is SGHDN, CDR2 FVKESK.

This chain uses TRBV7-7 with TRBJ1-1; D call uncertain. Germline values: CDR1 SSHAT, CDR2 FNYEAQ (reference sequence). Trimming took 1 base from V and 2 from J, leaving 5 bases between them. The CDR3 covers 13 residues. The CDR3, as DNA: TGTGCCAGCAGCTTAGAGAGTAACACTGAAGCTTTCTTT. As protein: CASSLESNTEAFF.

This clone was counted a single time. The rearrangement uses TRBV5-6 and TRBJ1-1; D is unresolved. V gave up 0 bases and J gave up 5 bases, with 11 bases separating them. The V gene's germline CDR1 is SGHDT and CDR2 YYEEEE. This CDR3 comprises 14 residues. CDR3 in amino acids: CASSLVGYGTEAFF. The CDR3 nucleotides read TGTGCCAGCAGCTTGGTGGGGTACGGGACTGAAGCTTTCTTT.